This TCR beta chain was observed in a study of response to subunit inactivated influenza vaccine. TCRdb re-called the RT-PCR reads with MiXCR, one entry per CDR3 protein. The top ten clones hold 9.5% to 13% of a sample with 750,000 to 850,000 distinct CDR3 sequences, approximately 17% of them seen once. The receptor comes from a man between 50 and 59 years old who received an inactivated influenza vaccine. Material: PBMCs from blood, obtained roughly 5 days after vaccination.

The CDR3 spells CATSDNYRTGSSTDTQYF. CDR3 DNA sequence: TGTGCCACCAGTGACAATTACCGGACAGGATCGAGCACAGATACGCAGTATTTT. The chain is built from TRBV24-1 and TRBJ2-3, with TRBD1 identical over 7 bases. V shed 4 bases and J 0 bases; nucleotides not matched to a gene: 12. The CDR3 extends over 18 amino acids. Per the germline V gene, CDR1 is KGHDR and CDR2 is SFDVKD.